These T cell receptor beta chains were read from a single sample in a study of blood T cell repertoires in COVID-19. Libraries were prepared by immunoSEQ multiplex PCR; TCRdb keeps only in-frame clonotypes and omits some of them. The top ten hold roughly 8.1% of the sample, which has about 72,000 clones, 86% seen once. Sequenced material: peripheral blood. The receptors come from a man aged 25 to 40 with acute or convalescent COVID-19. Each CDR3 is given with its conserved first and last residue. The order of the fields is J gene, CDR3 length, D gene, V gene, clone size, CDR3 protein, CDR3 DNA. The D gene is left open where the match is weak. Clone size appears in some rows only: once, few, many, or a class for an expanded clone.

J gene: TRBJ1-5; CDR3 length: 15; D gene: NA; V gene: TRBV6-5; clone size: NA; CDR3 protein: CASSPEVGGTQPQHF; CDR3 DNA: TGTGCCAGCAGTCCCGAGGTGGGAGGGACTCAGCCCCAGCATTTT
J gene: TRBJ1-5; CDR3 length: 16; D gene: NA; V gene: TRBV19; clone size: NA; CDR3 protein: CASSRRGGQPNQPQHF; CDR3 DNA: TGTGCCAGTAGTCGACGGGGGGGACAACCAAATCAGCCCCAGCATTTT
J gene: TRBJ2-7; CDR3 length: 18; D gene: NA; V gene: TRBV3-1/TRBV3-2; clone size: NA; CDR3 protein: CASNSLGGANYLFYEQYF; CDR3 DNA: TGTGCCAGCAACTCCCTCGGAGGCGCGAACTACCTATTCTACGAGCAGTACTTC
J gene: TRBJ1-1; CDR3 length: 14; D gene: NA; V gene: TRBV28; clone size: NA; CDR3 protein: CASSLPHRETEAFF; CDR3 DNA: TGTGCCAGCAGTTTACCCCACAGGGAGACTGAAGCTTTCTTT
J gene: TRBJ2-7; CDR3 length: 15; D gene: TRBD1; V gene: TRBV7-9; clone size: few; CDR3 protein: CASSSAEGALPEQYF; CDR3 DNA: TGTGCCAGCAGCTCTGCAGAGGGGGCGCTTCCCGAGCAGTACTTC
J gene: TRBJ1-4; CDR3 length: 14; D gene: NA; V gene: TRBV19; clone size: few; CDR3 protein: CASSRQDTNEKLFF; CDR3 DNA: TGTGCCAGTAGTAGACAGGATACTAATGAAAAACTGTTTTTT
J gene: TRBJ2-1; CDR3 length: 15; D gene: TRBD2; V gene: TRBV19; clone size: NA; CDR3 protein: CASSIPLAGGKEQFF; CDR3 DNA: TGTGCCAGTAGTATCCCCCTAGCGGGAGGAAAGGAGCAGTTCTTC
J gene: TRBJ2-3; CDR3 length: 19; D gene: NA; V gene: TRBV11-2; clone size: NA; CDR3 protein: CASSLGGHQGGLSTDTQYF; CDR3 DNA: TGTGCCAGCAGCTTAGGGGGGCATCAGGGAGGGTTGAGCACAGATACGCAGTATTTT
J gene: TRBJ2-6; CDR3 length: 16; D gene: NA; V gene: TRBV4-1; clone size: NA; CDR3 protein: CASSRRTGLGTNVLTF; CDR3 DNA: TGCGCCAGCAGCCGCAGGACTGGGCTCGGGACCAACGTCCTGACTTTC
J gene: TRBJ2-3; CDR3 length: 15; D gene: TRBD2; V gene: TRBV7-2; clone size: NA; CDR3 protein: CASSLSGRAPDTQYF; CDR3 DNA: TGTGCCAGCAGCCTTAGCGGGAGGGCCCCAGATACGCAGTATTTT
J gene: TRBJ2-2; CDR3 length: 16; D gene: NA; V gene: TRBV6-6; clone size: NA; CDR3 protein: CASSYSGGTSTGELFF; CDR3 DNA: TGTGCCAGCAGTTACTCGGGGGGAACGAGCACCGGGGAGCTGTTTTTT
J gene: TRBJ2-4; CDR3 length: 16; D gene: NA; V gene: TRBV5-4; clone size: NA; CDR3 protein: CASSSDLQGTKNIQYF; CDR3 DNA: TGTGCCAGCAGCTCCGATTTACAGGGTACCAAAAACATTCAGTACTTC
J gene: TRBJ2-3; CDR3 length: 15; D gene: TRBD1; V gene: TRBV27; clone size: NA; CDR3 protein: CASSPPTGMTDTQYF; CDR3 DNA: TGTGCCAGCAGTCCGCCGACAGGGATGACAGATACGCAGTATTTT
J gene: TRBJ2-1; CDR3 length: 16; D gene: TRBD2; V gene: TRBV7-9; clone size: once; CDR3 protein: CASSPGLAGIWNEQFF; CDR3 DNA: TGTGCCAGCAGCCCAGGACTAGCGGGAATATGGAATGAGCAGTTCTTC
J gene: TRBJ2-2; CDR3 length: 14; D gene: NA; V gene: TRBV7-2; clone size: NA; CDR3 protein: CASSPNMNTGELFF; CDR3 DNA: TGTGCCAGCAGCCCAAACATGAACACCGGGGAGCTGTTTTTT
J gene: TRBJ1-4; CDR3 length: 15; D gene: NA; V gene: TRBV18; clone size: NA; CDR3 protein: CASSPREATNEKLFF; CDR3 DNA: TGTGCCAGCTCGCCCCGGGAAGCAACTAATGAAAAACTGTTTTTT
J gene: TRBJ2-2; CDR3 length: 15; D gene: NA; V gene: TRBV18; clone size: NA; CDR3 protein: CASSPPTVAPGELFF; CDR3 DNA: TGTGCCAGCTCACCACCGACAGTGGCGCCCGGGGAGCTGTTTTTT
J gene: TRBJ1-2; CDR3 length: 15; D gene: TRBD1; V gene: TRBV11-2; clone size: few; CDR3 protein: CASSPGTGVLYGYTF; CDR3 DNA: TGTGCCAGCAGCCCTGGGACAGGGGTCCTCTATGGCTACACCTTC
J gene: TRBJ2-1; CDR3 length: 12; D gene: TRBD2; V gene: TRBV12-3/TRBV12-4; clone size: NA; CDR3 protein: CASSPRETEQFF; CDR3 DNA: TGTGCCAGCAGTCCGCGGGAGACTGAGCAGTTCTTC
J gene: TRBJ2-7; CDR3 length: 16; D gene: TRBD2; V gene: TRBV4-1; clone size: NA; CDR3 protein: CASSQIQNPGLAEQYF; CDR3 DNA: TGCGCCAGCAGCCAGATCCAAAACCCGGGACTAGCGGAGCAGTACTTC
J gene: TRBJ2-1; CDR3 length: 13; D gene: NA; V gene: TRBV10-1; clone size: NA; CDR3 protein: CASSSGGDNEQFF; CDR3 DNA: TGCGCCAGCAGTAGCGGAGGTGACAATGAGCAGTTCTTC
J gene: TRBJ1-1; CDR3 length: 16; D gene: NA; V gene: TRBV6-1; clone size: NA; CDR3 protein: CASSEGEGGINTEAFF; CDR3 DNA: TGTGCCAGCAGTGAAGGCGAAGGAGGGATTAACACTGAAGCTTTCTTT
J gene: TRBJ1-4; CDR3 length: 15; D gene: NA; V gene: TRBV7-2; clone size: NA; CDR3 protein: CASSLGGITNEKLFF; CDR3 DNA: TGTGCCAGCAGCTTAGGAGGGATAACTAATGAAAAACTGTTTTTT
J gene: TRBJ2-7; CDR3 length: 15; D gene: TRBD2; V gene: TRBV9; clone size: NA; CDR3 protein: CASSVGSGVSYEQYF; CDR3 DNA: TGTGCCAGCAGCGTAGGGAGCGGGGTCTCCTACGAGCAGTACTTC
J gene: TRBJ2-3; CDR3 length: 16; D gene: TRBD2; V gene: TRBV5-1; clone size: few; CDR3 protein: CASTQGAGDGTDTQYF; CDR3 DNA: TGCGCCAGCACCCAAGGGGCGGGAGATGGCACAGATACGCAGTATTTT
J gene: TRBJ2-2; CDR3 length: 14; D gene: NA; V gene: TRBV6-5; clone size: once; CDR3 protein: CASRNGVNTGELFF; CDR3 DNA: TGTGCCAGCAGAAACGGGGTTAACACCGGGGAGCTGTTTTTT
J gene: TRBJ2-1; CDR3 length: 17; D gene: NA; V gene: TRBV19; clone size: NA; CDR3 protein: CASSIGVAANHYNEQFF; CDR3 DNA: TGTGCCAGTAGTATAGGAGTAGCGGCTAATCACTACAATGAGCAGTTCTTC
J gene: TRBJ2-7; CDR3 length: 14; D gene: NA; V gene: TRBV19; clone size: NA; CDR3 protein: CASSIETASYEQYF; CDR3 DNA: TGTGCCAGTAGTATAGAGACAGCCTCCTACGAGCAGTACTTC
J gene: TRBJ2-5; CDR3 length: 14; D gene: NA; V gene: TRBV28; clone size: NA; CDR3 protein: CASSYATPAETQYF; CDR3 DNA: TGTGCCAGCAGCTACGCCACCCCCGCAGAGACCCAGTACTTC
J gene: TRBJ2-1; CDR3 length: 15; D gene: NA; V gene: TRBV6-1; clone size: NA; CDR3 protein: CASSDDRSSYNEQFF; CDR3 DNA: TGTGCCAGCAGTGACGACAGGAGCTCCTACAATGAGCAGTTCTTC
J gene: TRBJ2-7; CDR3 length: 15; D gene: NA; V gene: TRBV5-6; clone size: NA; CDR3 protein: CASSSGNKHLYEQYF; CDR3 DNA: TGTGCCAGCAGCTCCGGGAACAAGCACCTCTACGAGCAGTACTTC
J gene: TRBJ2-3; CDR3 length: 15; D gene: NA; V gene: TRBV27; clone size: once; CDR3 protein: CATQSAGCPTDTQYF; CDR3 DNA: TGTGCCACCCAGTCAGCAGGGTGCCCCACAGATACGCAGTATTTT
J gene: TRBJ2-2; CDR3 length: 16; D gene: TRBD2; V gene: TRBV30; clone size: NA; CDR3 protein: CAWKRGVAGGPGELFF; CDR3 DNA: TGTGCCTGGAAACGGGGGGTGGCGGGAGGGCCCGGGGAGCTGTTTTTT
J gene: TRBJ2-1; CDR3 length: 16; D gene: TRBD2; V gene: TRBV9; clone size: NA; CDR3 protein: CASSPQREEVYNEQFF; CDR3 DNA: TGTGCCAGCAGCCCCCAGCGGGAGGAGGTTTACAATGAGCAGTTCTTC
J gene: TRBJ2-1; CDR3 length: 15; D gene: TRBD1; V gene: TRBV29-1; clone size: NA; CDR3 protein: CSGVPGTGLYNEQFF; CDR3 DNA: TGCAGCGGCGTCCCCGGGACAGGGCTCTACAATGAGCAGTTCTTC
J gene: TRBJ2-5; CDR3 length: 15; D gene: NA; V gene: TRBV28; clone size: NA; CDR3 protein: CASSLGGATSRTQYF; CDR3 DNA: TGTGCCAGCAGTTTGGGGGGGGCTACTAGTCGGACCCAGTACTTC
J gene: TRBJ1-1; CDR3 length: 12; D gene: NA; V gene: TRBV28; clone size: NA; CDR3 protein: CASSLRFTEAFF; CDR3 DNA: TGTGCCAGCAGTTTACGGTTCACTGAAGCTTTCTTT
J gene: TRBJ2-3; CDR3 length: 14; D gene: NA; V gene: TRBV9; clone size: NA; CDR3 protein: CASSVERAWDTQYF; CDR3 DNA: TGTGCCAGCAGCGTAGAGAGGGCCTGGGATACGCAGTATTTT
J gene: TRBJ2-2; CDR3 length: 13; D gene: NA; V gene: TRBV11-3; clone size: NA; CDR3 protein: CASSYLASGELFF; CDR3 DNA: TGTGCCAGCAGCTATCTAGCGTCGGGGGAGCTGTTTTTT
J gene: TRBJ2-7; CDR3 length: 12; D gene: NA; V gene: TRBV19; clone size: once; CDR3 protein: CASSSERYEQYF; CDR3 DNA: TGTGCCAGTAGTTCGGAGCGCTACGAGCAGTACTTC
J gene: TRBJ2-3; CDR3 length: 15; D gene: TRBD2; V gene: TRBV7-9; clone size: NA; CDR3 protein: CASSLAAGAGGTQYF; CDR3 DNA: TGTGCCAGCAGCTTAGCAGCGGGAGCGGGCGGTACGCAGTATTTT
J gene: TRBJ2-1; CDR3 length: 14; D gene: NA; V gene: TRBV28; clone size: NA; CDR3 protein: CATTTLGPPNEQFF; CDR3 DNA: TGTGCCACCACGACGCTGGGGCCCCCCAATGAGCAGTTCTTC